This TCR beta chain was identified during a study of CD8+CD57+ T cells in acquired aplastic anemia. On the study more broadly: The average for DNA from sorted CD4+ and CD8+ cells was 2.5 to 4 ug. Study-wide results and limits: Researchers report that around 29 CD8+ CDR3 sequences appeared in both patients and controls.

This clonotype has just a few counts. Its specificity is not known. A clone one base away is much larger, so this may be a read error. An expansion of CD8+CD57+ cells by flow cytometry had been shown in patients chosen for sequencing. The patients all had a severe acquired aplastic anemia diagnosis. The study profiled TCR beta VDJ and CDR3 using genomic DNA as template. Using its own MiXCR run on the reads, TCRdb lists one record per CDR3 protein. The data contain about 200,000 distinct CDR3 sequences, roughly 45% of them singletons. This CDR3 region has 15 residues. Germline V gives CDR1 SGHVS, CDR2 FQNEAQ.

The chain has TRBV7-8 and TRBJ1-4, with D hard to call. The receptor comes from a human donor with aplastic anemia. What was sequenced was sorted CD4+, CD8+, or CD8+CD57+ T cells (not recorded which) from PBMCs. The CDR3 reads CASSSRRTVDEKLVF. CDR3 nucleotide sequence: TGTGCCAGCAGCTCAAGACGGACGGTGGATGAAAAACTGGTTTTT. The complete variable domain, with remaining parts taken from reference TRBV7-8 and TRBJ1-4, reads GAGVSQSPRYKVAKRGQDVALRCDPISGHVSLFWYQQALGQGPEFLTYFQNEAQLDKSGLPSDRFFAERPEGSVSTLKIQRTQQEDSAVYLCASSSRRTVDEKLVFGSGTQLSVL.